Listed here are 27 T cell receptor beta chains from one sample, sequenced in a study of T cell clones after liver transplantation (dated by TCRdb to 2018 to 2020). The intended sense of this specimen's time point label: pre-transplant. Library prep was done by the immunoSEQ multiplex PCR assay. Entries here come from immuneACCESS through TCRdb and include only in-frame sequences with V and J called. Some clones fail to appear in such tables; in the studies checked, an unresolved V gene covers under half of the shortfall, and the cause of the remainder is unknown. The sample has fewer than 20,000 clones on record, 88% of them singletons. The top ten clones comprise 10% to 15% of the sample. The material sequenced was CD8+ T cells from blood, taken before liver transplant. Every receptor here comes from a human donor who received a liver transplant.

V usage is TRBV9 and J usage is TRBJ1-1; TRBD1 might be the D (5 bases). The germline V and J ends were trimmed by 4 bases and 7 bases, with 17 bases remaining between them. Germline CDR1 is SGDLS and CDR2 is YYNGEE. The CDR3 sequence is 14 residues long. CDR3 protein: CASSNLGTPFEAFF. DNA for the CDR3: TGTGCCAGCAGCAACCTCGGGACTCCATTTGAAGCTTTCTTT. Variable domain in full (rest from reference TRBV9 and TRBJ1-1): DSGVTQTPKHLITATGQRVTLRCSPRSGDLSVYWYQQSLDQGLQFLIQYYNGEERAKGNILERFSAQQFPDLHSELNLSSLELGDSALYFCASSNLGTPFEAFFGQGTRLTVV.

Of note for this clone: Relative to the germline gene, one junction end is altered; a read error may explain this. The chain uses TRBV7-9 and TRBJ1-2; no definite D call. The CDR3 totals 14 residues. Per the germline V gene, CDR1 is SEHNR and CDR2 is FQNEAQ (reference sequence). CDR3 DNA sequence: TGTGCCAGCAGCCTAGCTTTACAGATCGGAGGCTACACCTTC. Translation gives CASSLALQIGGYTF.

V is TRBV19 and J is TRBJ2-7, with a possible D match to TRBD1 (6 bases). The CDR3 is made up of 14 amino acids. The germline V gene has CDR1 LNHDA and CDR2 SQIVND (reference sequence). The V and J ends lost 7 bases and 3 bases respectively, with 16 bases between them. CDR3 in DNA: TGTGCCAGTACCCCACAGGGTGGACTCTACGAGCAGTACTTC. It is translated as CASTPQGGLYEQYF.

The rearrangement uses TRBV4-3 and TRBJ1-3; no clear D. V was trimmed by 1 base and J by 9 bases, leaving 10 bases between them. CDR1 and CDR2 (germline): LGHNA, YSLEER. The CDR3 is 13 amino acids. The CDR3, as DNA: TGCGCCAGCAGCCAAGGGTCGCGGGGCACCATATATTTT. It translates to CASSQGSRGTIYF.

The V gene is TRBV19, the J gene TRBJ1-5; TRBD1 might be the D (6 bases). The CDR3 extends over 13 amino acids. Trimming shortened V by 3 bases and J by 5 bases, and 8 bases separated the two germline ends. The germline V gene encodes CDR1 LNHDA and CDR2 SQIVND (reference sequence). The CDR3 sequence: CASSIHRDQPQHF. The CDR3 DNA is TGTGCCAGTAGTATTCACAGGGATCAGCCCCAGCATTTT.

This sequence joins TRBV11-1 and TRBJ1-2; D possibly corresponds to TRBD1 (5 bases). The length of the CDR3 is 14 residues. Germline V gene sequence: CDR1 SGHAT, CDR2 FQDESV (reference sequence). Trimming removed 2 bases at V and 7 bases at J, with 14 bases between. The CDR3 spells CASSLIQGRSGYTF. The DNA of the CDR3 is TGTGCCAGCAGCTTAATCCAGGGAAGAAGTGGCTACACCTTC.

The J gene is TRBJ1-2, the V gene TRBV27; 7 bases align to TRBD1. CDR1 is MNHEY, CDR2 SMNVEV, per germline (reference sequence). This CDR3 region has 14 residues. Unmatched junction bases numbered 7, after V lost 6 bases and J lost 3 bases. DNA of the CDR3: TGTGCCAGCAGGAGCCACAGGGGATACTATGGCTACACCTTC. It yields the protein CASRSHRGYYGYTF.

The rearrangement uses TRBV9 and TRBJ2-7; 7 bases align to TRBD1. Trimming removed 3 bases from V and 2 bases from J; junction bases left unmatched: 5. This CDR3 is 14 amino acids long. Germline loops: CDR1 SGDLS, CDR2 YYNGEE. The CDR3: CASSGETGTYEQYF. CDR3 nucleotides: TGTGCCAGCAGCGGGGAGACAGGGACCTACGAGCAGTACTTC.

This clone came up once. The chain carries TRBV9 and TRBJ1-2; D is perhaps TRBD1 (6 bases). V was trimmed by 0 bases and J by 5 bases, leaving 17 bases between them. CDR3 length: 16 residues. The germline gives CDR1 SGDLS, CDR2 YYNGEE. Here the CDR3 DNA reads TGTGCCAGCAGCGTAGAACAGGGCGCTCAAATGTATGGCTACACCTTC. It encodes CASSVEQGAQMYGYTF.

The rearrangement joins TRBV6-1 to TRBJ1-2; 7 positions match TRBD1. The V segment lost 7 bases and the J segment 6 bases; nucleotides outside the gene matches: 5. The CDR3 sequence is 12 residues long. Germline values: CDR1 MNHNS, CDR2 SASEGT. CDR3 sequence reads: CASTGRGDGYTF. The CDR3 DNA reads as TGTGCCAGCACGGGCAGGGGGGATGGCTACACCTTC.

V and J are TRBV27 and TRBJ2-5; D perhaps matches TRBD2 (6 bases). CDR1 is MNHEY, CDR2 SMNVEV, per germline (reference sequence). The CDR3 extends over 13 amino acids. Between the trimmed V and J ends, which lost 8 bases and 0 bases, there was a span of 10 bases. The CDR3 bases are TGTGCCAGCGGGGGACTGGACCAAGAGACCCAGTACTTC. Translation: CASGGLDQETQYF.

This chain connects TRBV11-2 to TRBJ1-1; 7 bases fit TRBD1. Germline V gene sequence: CDR1 SGHAT, CDR2 FQNNGV. The CDR3 length is 17 residues. The junction had 14 bases not matched to a gene; V was cut back by 5 bases and J by 2 bases. This CDR3 is CASSQEGRGRVNTEAFF. The CDR3 nucleotides read TGTGCCAGCAGCCAAGAGGGGAGGGGGCGCGTTAACACTGAAGCTTTCTTT.

This chain connects TRBV7-8 to TRBJ1-2, with 9 bases that match TRBD1. CDR1 is SGHVS and CDR2 is FQNEAQ in the germline V gene. V was pared by 5 bases and J by 0 bases, with 10 bases of the junction left unmatched. The CDR3 has 17 residues. DNA of the CDR3: TGTGCCAGCAGCAACACAGGGGGCGATCGGGCTAACTATGGCTACACCTTC. Translated: CASSNTGGDRANYGYTF.

This clone has a handful of counts. The V gene is TRBV19, the J gene TRBJ2-3; 7 nucleotides agree with TRBD1. This CDR3 spans 17 amino acids. With V trimmed by 5 bases and J by 7 bases, 18 bases remained unmatched. Germline V gene sequence: CDR1 LNHDA, CDR2 SQIVND (reference sequence). The CDR3 DNA follows: TGTGCCAGTAGTCCCTACTCAGACAGGGATTTCTACAATACGCAGTATTTT. It is translated as CASSPYSDRDFYNTQYF.

The chain links TRBV5-7 to TRBJ1-2; 8 nucleotides match TRBD1. TRBV5-7 is filed as an ORF, its function uncertain. V lost 5 bases to trimming and J lost 7 bases; unmatched junction nucleotides: 10. This CDR3 has 14 residues. The CDR3 DNA reads TGTGCCAGCAGACCTACAGGGGGTTCGGTTGGCTACACCTTC. Translated, it gives CASRPTGGSVGYTF.

The chain links TRBV6-6 to TRBJ2-5; a weak D match, TRBD1 (6 bases). Trimming pared 6 bases from V and 5 bases from J, leaving 19 bases between. Germline V gives CDR1 MNHNY, CDR2 SVGAGI (reference sequence). The CDR3 sequence is 15 residues long. Here the CDR3 DNA reads TGTGCCAGCAGCATAGCACAGGGCAGGGAGGAGACCCAGTACTTC. Translating it yields CASSIAQGREETQYF.

CDR3 region: CASSLRGTGRNQPQHF. The CDR3 DNA follows: TGTGCCAGCAGTTTACGAGGGACAGGGCGAAATCAGCCCCAGCATTTT. This rearrangement joins TRBV28 to TRBJ1-5; TRBD1 matches at 9 bases. Germline CDR1 MDHEN, CDR2 SYDVKM. V lost 2 bases, J lost 4 bases, and 6 bases stayed unmatched. The CDR3 runs 16 residues.

By share, this clone counts as medium-sized. The chain couples TRBV11-2 to TRBJ2-7; D not resolved. CDR1 is SGHAT and CDR2 is FQNNGV in the germline V gene. This CDR3 region has 16 residues. Trimming pared 0 bases from V and 0 bases from J, leaving 12 bases between. The CDR3 is CASSLDLGSYSYEQYF. CDR3 DNA: TGTGCCAGCAGCTTAGATCTGGGCAGCTACTCCTACGAGCAGTACTTC.

The rearrangement links TRBV27 to TRBJ2-3; 10 bases match TRBD2. Looked up from germline, CDR1 is MNHEY and CDR2 is SMNVEV (reference sequence). The V segment lost 8 bases and the J segment 6 bases; nucleotides outside the gene matches: 11. This CDR3 contains 15 residues. Written as DNA, the CDR3 is TGTGCCAGCTGCCCGCTAGCGGGAGAGAGGGATACGCAGTATTTT. It specifies CASCPLAGERDTQYF.

The V gene is TRBV5-4, the J gene TRBJ2-7; 12 nucleotides match TRBD2. Germline V CDR1 and CDR2: SGHNT, YYREEE (reference sequence). The CDR3 covers 19 residues. The trim removed 4 bases at V and 4 bases at J, leaving 18 bases unmatched. The CDR3 region is CASSVQQGTGLAGWYEQYF. In nucleotides, the CDR3 is TGTGCCAGCAGCGTGCAGCAGGGGACTGGACTAGCGGGATGGTACGAGCAGTACTTC.

The J gene is TRBJ1-3, the V gene TRBV7-9; D might be TRBD1 (5 bases). V lost 5 bases, J lost 0 bases, and 14 bases lay in between. The germline V gene encodes CDR1 SEHNR and CDR2 FQNEAQ (reference sequence). This CDR3 has 16 amino acids. The CDR3 nucleotides read TGTGCCAGCAGCAACCCTGCGGGGCGCTCTGGAAACACCATATATTTT. Translating gives CASSNPAGRSGNTIYF.

V is TRBV28 and J is TRBJ2-6; no clear D gene. The CDR3 is 16 amino acids. CDR1 is MDHEN, CDR2 SYDVKM, per germline. Trimming left V 8 bases short and J 1 base short, with 15 bases between. CDR3 region: CASGLRTGSGANVLTF. CDR3 coding DNA: TGTGCCAGCGGCCTTCGGACGGGTTCTGGGGCCAACGTCCTGACTTTC.

The rearrangement joins TRBV19 to TRBJ2-7, with D possibly matching TRBD2 (5 bases). Germline lookup yields CDR1 LNHDA and CDR2 SQIVND (reference sequence). The V gene lost 7 bases and the J gene lost 3 bases, with 16 bases spanning the gap. The CDR3 consists of 14 residues. CDR3 nucleotides: TGTGCCAGTACCCCCCCGGGGTCGATCTACGAGCAGTACTTC. It specifies CASTPPGSIYEQYF.

This sequence joins TRBV19 and TRBJ2-1; no reliable D call. Germline-derived CDR1 and CDR2 are LNHDA and SQIVND (reference sequence). The CDR3 extends over 11 amino acids. V lost 6 bases, J lost 7 bases, and 7 bases lay in between. The CDR3 bases are TGTGCCAGTAGCCTCTCTAATGAGCAGTTCTTC. This sequence encodes CASSLSNEQFF.

The chain carries TRBV5-8 and TRBJ2-7; D remains unclear. The CDR3 is 13 residues long. Germline-derived CDR1 and CDR2 are SGHTS and YDEGEE. V was cut by 2 bases and J by 2 bases, with 8 bases left in between. The DNA of the CDR3 is TGTGCCAGCAGCTTTTCGGCGGCCTACGAGCAGTACTTC. The encoded protein is CASSFSAAYEQYF.

The rearrangement joins TRBV6-4 to TRBJ2-5; TRBD2 aligns across 8 bases. This CDR3 contains 13 residues. V was pared by 10 bases and J by 3 bases, with 7 bases of the junction left unmatched. Germline V CDR1 and CDR2: MRHNA, SNTAGT. The CDR3 here is CATRAGAEETQYF. The CDR3 nucleotides read TGTGCCACCCGAGCGGGAGCCGAAGAGACCCAGTACTTC.

This clone has only one observation. The rearrangement uses TRBV11-2 and TRBJ2-1, with 10 bases matching TRBD2. Germline values: CDR1 SGHAT, CDR2 FQNNGV. The CDR3 spans 17 residues. After removal of 5 bases from V and 7 bases from J, the junction contained 14 bases not matched to a gene. The CDR3 loop reads CASSTTPGTSVRNEQFF. The CDR3 bases are TGTGCCAGCAGCACTACTCCCGGGACTAGCGTGAGGAATGAGCAGTTCTTC.